This T cell receptor beta chain originates from a study of blood T cell repertoires in COVID-19. Original data processing: For nucleated cells, counts were estimated from reference gene primer amplification. Assay used: immunoSEQ multiplex PCR; TCRdb lists only in-frame clones, some missing. That table gives V, J and clone size, and the DNA gave D and trimming. This sample carries under 150,000 clones, roughly four fifths of them seen once, and the ten largest clones take roughly 8%. Trimming took 2 bases from V and 6 from J; bases not matched to a gene: 8. The germline V gene encodes CDR1 LNHDA and CDR2 SQIVND (reference sequence). This CDR3 contains 15 residues.

This sequence was found in a human donor with acute or convalescent COVID-19. The donor label of this sample is uncertain. The V gene is TRBV19, the J gene TRBJ2-3, with TRBD2 matching over 7 bases. Sequenced: peripheral blood. CDR3: CASSIRVLGGDTQYF. CDR3 nucleotide sequence: TGTGCCAGTAGTATAAGGGTCCTGGGAGGGGATACGCAGTATTTT.